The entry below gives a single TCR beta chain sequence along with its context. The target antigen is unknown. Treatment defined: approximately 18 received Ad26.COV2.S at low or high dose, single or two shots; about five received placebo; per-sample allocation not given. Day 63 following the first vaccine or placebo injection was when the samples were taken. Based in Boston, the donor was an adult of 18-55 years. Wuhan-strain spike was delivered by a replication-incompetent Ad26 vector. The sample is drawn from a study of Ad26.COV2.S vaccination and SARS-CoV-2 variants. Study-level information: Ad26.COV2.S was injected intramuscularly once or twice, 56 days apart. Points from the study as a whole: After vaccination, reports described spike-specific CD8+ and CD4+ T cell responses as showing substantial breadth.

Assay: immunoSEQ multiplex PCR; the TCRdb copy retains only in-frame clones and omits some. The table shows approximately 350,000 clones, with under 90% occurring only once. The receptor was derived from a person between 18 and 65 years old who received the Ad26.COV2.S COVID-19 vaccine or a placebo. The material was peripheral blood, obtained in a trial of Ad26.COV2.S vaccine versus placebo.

CDR3 sequence reads: CASSSGTLANEKLFF. CDR3 nucleotides: TGTGCCAGCAGCTCCGGGACGCTGGCTAATGAAAAACTGTTTTTT. This chain connects TRBV11-2 to TRBJ1-4, with D perhaps TRBD1 (5 bases). The germline V gene encodes CDR1 SGHAT and CDR2 FQNNGV. The V end lost 4 bases, the J end lost 3 bases, and 12 bases lay between the germline ends. This CDR3 spans 15 amino acids.